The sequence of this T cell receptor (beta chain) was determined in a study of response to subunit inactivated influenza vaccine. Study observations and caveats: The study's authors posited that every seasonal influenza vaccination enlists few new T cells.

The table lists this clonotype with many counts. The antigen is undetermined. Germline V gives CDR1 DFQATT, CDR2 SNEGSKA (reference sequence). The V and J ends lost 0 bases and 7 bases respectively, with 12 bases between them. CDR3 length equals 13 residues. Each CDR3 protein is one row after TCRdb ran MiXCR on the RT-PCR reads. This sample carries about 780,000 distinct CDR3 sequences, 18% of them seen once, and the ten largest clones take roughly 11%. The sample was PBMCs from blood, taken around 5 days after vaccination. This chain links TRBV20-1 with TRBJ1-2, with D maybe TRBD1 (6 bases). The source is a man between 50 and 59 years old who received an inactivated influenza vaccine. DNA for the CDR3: TGCAGTGCTAGAGAAGGGGGGGCGAGTGGCTACACCTTC. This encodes CSAREGGASGYTF.